The next 17 T cell receptor beta chains were all read from a single sample in a study of T cell repertoires in cytomegalovirus infection (dated by TCRdb to the late 2010s). Instrument on record: Illumina HiSeq 1500. Through fastp at Q25 and MiXCR, TCRdb rebuilt clones from the public reads, retaining in-frame beta chains. Every distinct CDR3 protein forms one entry, paired with its most common genes and DNA. The table for this sample lists around 78,000 distinct CDR3 sequences; more than 20% of them were counted only once. About half of the sample lies in the top ten. Reading the label with the study, this specimen's treatment or condition is: in vitro stimulation with specific CMV peptide epitopes to enrich CMV-specific T cells. What these receptors recognize is not known. This specimen consisted of CD8+ T cells from cultured PBMCs, obtained from culture after CMV antigen stimulation. The receptors here all came from a human donor in good health (CMV status not recorded). Some clones in this sample may be carry-over from other donors' samples.

This chain connects TRBV9 to TRBJ2-1, with 7 bases lining up with TRBD2. This CDR3 region has 15 residues. The V gene's germline CDR1 is SGDLS and CDR2 YYNGEE. V lost 3 bases, J lost 5 bases, and 8 bases stayed unmatched. CDR3 region: CASSARASGDNEQFF. In DNA form, the CDR3 reads TGTGCCAGCAGCGCGCGGGCTAGCGGTGACAATGAGCAGTTCTTC.

This chain connects TRBV12-5 to TRBJ1-2; a weak D match, TRBD1 (5 bases). The CDR3 is 13 amino acids. Germline CDR1 LGHNT, CDR2 FRNRAP. Trimming cost V 6 bases and J 10 bases, with 18 bases left between them. The CDR3 nucleotides read TGTGCTAGTGGAGACGGGACCGCCGTTTCCTACACCTTC. This gives the protein CASGDGTAVSYTF.

This clonotype was counted a few times. V and J are TRBV27 and TRBJ1-6, with 8 bases fitting TRBD1. CDR3 length equals 14 residues. V trimming: 5 bases; J trimming: 8 bases; junction bases outside the gene matches: 5. The germline CDR1 and CDR2 sequences are MNHEY and SMNVEV (reference sequence). Here the CDR3 reads CASSPGQVYSPLHF. The CDR3 DNA follows: TGTGCCAGCAGTCCGGGACAGGTCTATTCACCCCTCCACTTT.

On this clonotype itself: Since a much larger clone is just one base distant, this may be a read error. This chain joins TRBV24-1 and TRBJ1-5, with 7 bases lining up with TRBD1. The CDR3 is made up of 16 amino acids. The germline gives CDR1 KGHDR, CDR2 SFDVKD. The CDR3 DNA reads TGTGTCACCAGTGACTCATACAGGGGTGGCAATCAGCCCCAGCATTTT. It specifies CVTSDSYRGGNQPQHF.

This clonotype was found a few times. The chain combines TRBV11-1 with TRBJ2-6; tentatively, D is TRBD1 or TRBD2 (5 bases each). V lost 8 bases, J lost 0 bases, and 11 bases lay in between. Germline assignment: CDR1 SGHAT and CDR2 FQDESV (reference sequence). The CDR3 runs 15 residues. Here the CDR3 DNA reads TGTGCCAGCGGGGGTCCCTACTCTGGGGCCAACGTCCTGACTTTC. Protein sequence: CASGGPYSGANVLTF.

The V call is TRBV11-3, the J call TRBJ2-5; 10 nucleotides align to TRBD2. This CDR3 region has 15 residues. Per germline, CDR1 SGHNT and CDR2 YENEEA. V was pared by 6 bases and J by 3 bases, with 7 bases of the junction left unmatched. The CDR3 reads CASRRLAGVKETQYF. For the CDR3, the DNA is TGTGCCAGCAGGAGGCTAGCGGGGGTGAAAGAGACCCAGTACTTC.

The chain is built from TRBV7-6 and TRBJ2-7; TRBD2 aligns across 9 bases. CDR3 length equals 15 residues. Germline lookup yields CDR1 SGHVS and CDR2 FNYEAQ. After removal of 3 bases from V and 2 bases from J, the junction contained 5 bases not matched to a gene. The CDR3 region has the DNA TGTGCCAGCAGCTTTGAAGCGGGAGGAACCTACGAGCAGTACTTC. This codes for CASSFEAGGTYEQYF.

This clonotype was seen at least ten times. The chain carries TRBV6-1 and TRBJ2-1; the D is unclear. CDR1 MNHNS and CDR2 SASEGT come from the germline V gene. This CDR3 has 10 residues. V was shortened by 7 bases and J by 12 bases, with 10 bases between the two germline ends. The CDR3 loop reads CASNRPRQFF. The CDR3 coding sequence is TGTGCCAGCAATCGGCCCCGGCAGTTCTTC.

This clonotype has more than one count but fewer than ten. The chain is built from TRBV6-6 and TRBJ2-1, with D possibly being TRBD2 (6 bases). CDR1 and CDR2 from the germline V gene are MNHNY and SVGAGI (reference sequence). The length of the CDR3 is 13 residues. Between the trimmed V and J ends, which lost 0 bases and 9 bases, there was a span of 9 bases. Here the CDR3 reads CASSYSTAGEQFF. In nucleotides, the CDR3 is TGTGCCAGCAGTTACTCGACAGCGGGTGAGCAGTTCTTC.

The chain has TRBV12-3 or TRBV12-4 and TRBJ2-3, with 11 nucleotides matching TRBD2. The V and J ends lost 1 base and 2 bases, in that order; junction bases with no gene match: 2. The CDR3 runs to 16 residues. The CDR3 is CASSLGLAGPTDTQYF. In DNA form, the CDR3 reads TGTGCCAGCAGTTTAGGACTAGCGGGACCCACAGATACGCAGTATTTT.

This clonotype occurred a few times. This sequence joins TRBV30 and TRBJ1-3; D not certain. V gave up 4 bases and J gave up 3 bases, with 7 bases separating them. CDR1 and CDR2 from the germline V gene are GTSNPN and SVGIG (reference sequence). This CDR3 has 12 residues. CDR3 coding DNA: TGTGCCTGGAAAAAGAGTGGAAACACCATATATTTT. This translates into CAWKKSGNTIYF. Based on the CDR3 plus reference TRBV30 and TRBJ1-3, the full variable domain is SQTIHQWPATLVQPVGSPLSLECTVEGTSNPNLYWYRQAAGRGLQLLFYSVGIGQISSEVPQNLSASRPQDRQFILSSKKLLLSDSGFYLCAWKKSGNTIYFGEGSWLTVV.

V and J are TRBV11-2 and TRBJ2-1; D may be TRBD2 (5 bases). The germline V gene encodes CDR1 SGHAT and CDR2 FQNNGV. The ends were cut back, 1 base at V and 5 bases at J, with 15 bases in the middle. The CDR3 is 16 residues long. CDR3 region: CASSLVSLASNNEQFF. The DNA of the CDR3 is TGTGCCAGCAGCTTAGTGAGTTTGGCTAGCAACAATGAGCAGTTCTTC.

The chain links TRBV6-4 to TRBJ2-1, with 9 bases identical to TRBD2. The germline V gene has CDR1 MRHNA and CDR2 SNTAGT. The CDR3 has 17 amino acids. V lost 5 bases, J lost 1 base, and 9 bases stayed unmatched. The chain's CDR3 is CASSQDSGRISYNEQFF. CDR3 nucleotides: TGTGCCAGCAGTCAGGATAGCGGGAGAATATCCTACAATGAGCAGTTCTTC.

The sample holds a few counts of this clonotype. The chain carries TRBV6-2 or TRBV6-3 and TRBJ1-1; D unclear. This CDR3 is 12 amino acids long. The V gene lost 5 bases and the J gene lost 7 bases, with 11 bases spanning the gap. CDR1 is MNHEY and CDR2 is SVGEGT in the germline V gene. The CDR3 DNA reads TGTGCCAGCAGTCGGACTGGTAATGAAGCTTTCTTT. This gives the protein CASSRTGNEAFF.

The V and J genes are TRBV11-3 and TRBJ2-1; D could derive from TRBD1 or TRBD2 (6 bases each). With 6 bases removed from V and 10 bases from J, the gap between germline ends came to 19 bases. The CDR3 is 14 amino acids. Per germline, CDR1 SGHNT and CDR2 YENEEA. The CDR3 coding sequence is TGTGCCAGCAGGGGAAGGGGGGCGGGGTTAGAGCAGTTCTTC. Amino acid sequence: CASRGRGAGLEQFF.

The chain has TRBV5-1 and TRBJ2-7, with 11 positions matching TRBD1. V shed 5 bases, J shed 5 bases, and the junction held 9 bases outside the gene matches. CDR3 length: 15 amino acids. Germline V lookup: CDR1 SGHRS, CDR2 YFSETQ. CDR3 region: CASRNRDRGVHEQYF. In nucleotides, the CDR3 is TGCGCCAGCAGGAACCGGGACAGGGGGGTGCACGAGCAGTACTTC.

This clonotype showed up just once. The chain recombines TRBV9 with TRBJ2-5; D may be TRBD2 (6 bases). The CDR3 runs 15 residues. Trimming pared 3 bases from V and 5 bases from J, leaving 17 bases between. The germline CDR1 and CDR2 sequences are SGDLS and YYNGEE. The CDR3 protein is CASSAAGGQVETQYF. In DNA form, the CDR3 reads TGTGCCAGCAGCGCAGCAGGAGGGCAGGTGGAGACCCAGTACTTC.